The TCR beta chain described here comes from a study of blood T cell repertoires in COVID-19. About the research overall: Both acute and convalescent COVID-19 samples were obtained from the United States, Italy and Spain. T cells, B-cell-depleted T cells, or PBMCs provided the cDNA or gDNA that served as material.

Per germline, CDR1 MNHEY and CDR2 SVGAGI. This CDR3 comprises 14 residues. Profiled with immunoSEQ multiplex PCR; TCRdb holds only in-frame clones, not every one. The table lists some 94,000 clones, roughly 89% of them singletons. Enrollment of patients from Seattle took place during active infection, with longitudinal follow-up. The rearrangement uses TRBV6-5 and TRBJ2-5; the D gene is possibly TRBD2 (5 bases). Sequencing used peripheral blood. The TCR originated in a woman aged 55-70 years with COVID-19, enrolled during active disease. The CDR3 region has the DNA TGTGCAGCGCGAACGGCGGGCCTCCAAGAGACCCAGTACTTC. This codes for CAARTAGLQETQYF.